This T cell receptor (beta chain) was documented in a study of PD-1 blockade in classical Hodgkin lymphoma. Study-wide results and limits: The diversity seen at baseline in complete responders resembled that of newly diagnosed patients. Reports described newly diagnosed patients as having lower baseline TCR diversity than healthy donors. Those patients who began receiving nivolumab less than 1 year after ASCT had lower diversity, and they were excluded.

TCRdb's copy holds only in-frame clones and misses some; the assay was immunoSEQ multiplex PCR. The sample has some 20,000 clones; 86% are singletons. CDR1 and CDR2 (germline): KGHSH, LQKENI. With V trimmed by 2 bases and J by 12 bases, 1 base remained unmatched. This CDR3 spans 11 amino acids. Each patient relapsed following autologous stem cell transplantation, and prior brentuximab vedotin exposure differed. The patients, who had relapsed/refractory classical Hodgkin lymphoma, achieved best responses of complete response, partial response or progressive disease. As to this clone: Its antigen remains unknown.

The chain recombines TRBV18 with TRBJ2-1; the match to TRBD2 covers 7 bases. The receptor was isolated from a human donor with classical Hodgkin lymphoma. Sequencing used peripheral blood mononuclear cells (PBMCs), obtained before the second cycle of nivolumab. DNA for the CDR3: TGTGCCAGCTCACCAGGGGGGGGGCAGTTCTTC. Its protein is CASSPGGGQFF.